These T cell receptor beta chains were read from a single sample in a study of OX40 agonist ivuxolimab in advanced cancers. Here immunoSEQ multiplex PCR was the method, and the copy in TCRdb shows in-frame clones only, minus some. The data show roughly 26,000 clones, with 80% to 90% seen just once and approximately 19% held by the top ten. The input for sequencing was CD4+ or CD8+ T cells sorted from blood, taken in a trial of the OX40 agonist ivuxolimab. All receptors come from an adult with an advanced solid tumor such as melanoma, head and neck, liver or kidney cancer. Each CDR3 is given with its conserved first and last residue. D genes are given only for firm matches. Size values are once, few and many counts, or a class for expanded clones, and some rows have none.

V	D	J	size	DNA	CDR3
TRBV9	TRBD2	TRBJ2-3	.	TGTGCCAGCAGCGTAGGTGCCCCCAGCGGGAGGGCCTTGGGCACAGATACGCAGTATTTT	CASSVGAPSGRALGTDTQYF
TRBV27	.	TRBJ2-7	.	TGTGCCAGCAGTTCCCTGGGCTACGAGCAGTACTTC	CASSSLGYEQYF
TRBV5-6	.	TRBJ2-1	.	TGTGCCAGCAGCTTGTGGGGAGATGAGCAGTTCTTC	CASSLWGDEQFF
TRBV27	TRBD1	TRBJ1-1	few	TGTGCCAGCAGTCCAGGGACAGGGTTTGAAGCTTTCTTT	CASSPGTGFEAFF
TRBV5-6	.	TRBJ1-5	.	TGTGCCAGCAGCGATTATCTGGGGAATCAGCCCCAGCATTTT	CASSDYLGNQPQHF
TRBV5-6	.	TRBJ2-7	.	TGTGCCAGCAGCTCTGACAGGGAGGTGTACGAGCAGTACTTC	CASSSDREVYEQYF
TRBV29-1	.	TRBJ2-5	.	TGCAGCGTTGTGGCACCCCCAGAGACCCAGTACTTC	CSVVAPPETQYF
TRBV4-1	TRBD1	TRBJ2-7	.	TGCGCCAGCAGCCCTTCCGGGACAGGGGGGATCTACGAGCAGTACTTC	CASSPSGTGGIYEQYF
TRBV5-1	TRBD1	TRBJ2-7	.	TGCGCCAGCAGCACCTCCGGGACAGGGTTCTACGAGCAGTACTTC	CASSTSGTGFYEQYF
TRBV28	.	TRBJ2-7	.	TGTGCCAGCAGTCCTTCTTTAACCTACGAGCAGTACTTC	CASSPSLTYEQYF